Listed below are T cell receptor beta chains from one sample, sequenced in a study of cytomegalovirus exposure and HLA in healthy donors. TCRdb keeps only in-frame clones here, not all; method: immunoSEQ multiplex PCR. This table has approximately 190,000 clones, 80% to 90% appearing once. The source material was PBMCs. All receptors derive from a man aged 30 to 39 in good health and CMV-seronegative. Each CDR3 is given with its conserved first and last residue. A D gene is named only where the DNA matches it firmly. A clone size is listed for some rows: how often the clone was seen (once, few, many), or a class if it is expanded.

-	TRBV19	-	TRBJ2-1	CASSQTVQVQFF	TGTGCCAGTAGCCAGACCGTACAGGTGCAGTTCTTC
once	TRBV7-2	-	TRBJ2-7	CASTRDTRAYEQYF	TGTGCCAGCACCCGGGACACCCGCGCCTACGAGCAGTACTTC
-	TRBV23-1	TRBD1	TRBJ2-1	CASSQSRLGIGGAKMGEQFF	TGCGCCAGCAGTCAATCGCGCCTTGGCATAGGGGGCGCCAAAATGGGTGAGCAGTTCTTC
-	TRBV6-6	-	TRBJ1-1	CASSPDTEAFF	TGTGCCAGCAGTCCGGACACTGAAGCTTTCTTT
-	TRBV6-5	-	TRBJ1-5	CASRNGVGQPQHF	TGTGCCAGCAGGAACGGGGTGGGGCAGCCCCAGCATTTT
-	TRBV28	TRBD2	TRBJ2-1	CASSLQSPSKRGALFF	TGTGCCAGCAGTTTACAATCTCCCTCTAAGCGGGGAGCTCTGTTCTTC
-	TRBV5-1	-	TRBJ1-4	CASSPEWSNEKLFF	TGCGCCAGCAGCCCCGAGTGGTCTAATGAAAAACTGTTTTTT
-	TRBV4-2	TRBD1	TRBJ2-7	CASSQQDRSSSYEQYF	TGTGCCAGCAGCCAACAGGACAGGAGCAGCTCCTACGAGCAGTACTTC
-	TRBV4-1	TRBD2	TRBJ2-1	CASSQGKAGGAYNEQFF	TGCGCCAGCAGCCAAGGGAAAGCGGGAGGAGCCTACAATGAGCAGTTCTTC
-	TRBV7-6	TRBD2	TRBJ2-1	CASSPLGTSGIGNEQFF	TGTGCCAGCAGCCCTCTTGGGACTAGCGGGATAGGCAATGAGCAGTTCTTC
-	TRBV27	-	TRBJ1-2	CASSPTGFGYGYTF	TGTGCCAGCAGTCCAACAGGGTTCGGGTATGGCTACACCTTC
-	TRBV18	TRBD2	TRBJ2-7	CASSPPGRLAGAHEQYF	TGTGCCAGCTCACCACCAGGGCGCCTAGCGGGGGCCCACGAGCAGTACTTC
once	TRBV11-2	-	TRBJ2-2	CASRATGELFF	TGTGCCAGCAGGGCTACCGGGGAGCTGTTTTTT
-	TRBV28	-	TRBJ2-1	CASSSHRDTVYNEQFF	TGTGCCAGCAGTTCCCACCGGGACACCGTTTACAATGAGCAGTTCTTC
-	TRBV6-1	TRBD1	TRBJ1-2	CASRKQGLYGYTF	TGTGCCAGCAGGAAACAGGGGCTCTATGGCTACACCTTC
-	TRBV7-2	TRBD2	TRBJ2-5	CASNPARVAGGLETQYF	TGTGCCAGCAACCCCGCTCGAGTAGCGGGGGGGCTTGAGACCCAGTACTTC
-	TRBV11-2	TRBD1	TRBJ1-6	CASSLAPTGVGSPLHF	TGTGCCAGCAGCTTAGCCCCCACAGGGGTTGGTTCACCCCTCCACTTT
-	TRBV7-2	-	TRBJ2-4	CASSPRGYRLKNIQYF	TGTGCCAGCAGCCCGAGGGGGTACCGCTTGAAAAACATTCAGTACTTC
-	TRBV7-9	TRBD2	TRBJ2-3	CASSSERETSTDTQYF	TGTGCCAGCAGCTCCGAGCGGGAGACTAGCACAGATACGCAGTATTTT